The present entry profiles one T cell receptor (beta chain) with its context. Its matching antigen is unknown. Markers CD45RO/CCR7/CD25/CD127/CD95/CD27 served to sort CD4+ naive, central memory, regulatory and stem cell-like memory cells. Sorting produced populations that all topped 98% purity. Sequencing targeted expressed TCRB transcripts, as all isolated RNA had been reverse transcribed. The data were produced by immunoSEQ multiplex PCR, yet TCRdb's version contains in-frame clones alone and is incomplete. The sample has hundreds of thousands of clones; under 8.5% are singletons. This record belongs to a study of beta chain features in type 1 diabetes. Findings and caveats of the study: PCR, the amplification step, might favor shorter templates, equally in patients and controls. Patients' naive, central memory and regulatory TCRB repertoires appeared more alike than those of healthy donors.

This CDR3 is built from 13 residues. CDR1 and CDR2 (germline): MNHNY, SVGAGI (reference sequence). Trimming cost V 11 bases and J 3 bases, with 13 bases left between them. The genes are TRBV6-6 and TRBJ2-2; D unclear. The source of this sequence is a woman between 18 and 29 years old in good health. Sequencing input: central memory CD4+ T cells from blood. CDR3 nucleotides: TGTGCCCTGGGCCGGGCCGACACCGGGGAGCTGTTTTTT. Translated: CALGRADTGELFF.